This T cell receptor (beta chain) was recovered during a study of blood T cell repertoires in COVID-19. Study as a whole: The analysed material was cDNA or gDNA that came from T cells, B-cell-depleted T cells, or PBMCs.

Per the authors' pipeline: Reference gene primer amplification yielded estimated nucleated cell counts. Profiled with immunoSEQ multiplex PCR; TCRdb holds only in-frame clones, not every one. The V and J calls and the clone size are those of that table, but D and trimming were determined from the DNA. The repertoire holds 100,000 or so clones, with 65% to 80% as singletons. The receptor was isolated from a woman between 70 and 85 years old with acute or convalescent COVID-19. Material for sequencing was peripheral blood.

The CDR3 sequence is CATKGLAGGGTGELFF. CDR3 DNA sequence: TGTGCCACGAAAGGACTAGCGGGGGGAGGCACCGGGGAGCTGTTTTTT. The chain carries TRBV19 and TRBJ2-2; 14 bases are shared with TRBD2. V dropped 10 bases and J dropped 4; count of bases not matched to a gene: 8. This CDR3 has 16 residues. CDR1 is LNHDA, CDR2 SQIVND, per germline (reference sequence).